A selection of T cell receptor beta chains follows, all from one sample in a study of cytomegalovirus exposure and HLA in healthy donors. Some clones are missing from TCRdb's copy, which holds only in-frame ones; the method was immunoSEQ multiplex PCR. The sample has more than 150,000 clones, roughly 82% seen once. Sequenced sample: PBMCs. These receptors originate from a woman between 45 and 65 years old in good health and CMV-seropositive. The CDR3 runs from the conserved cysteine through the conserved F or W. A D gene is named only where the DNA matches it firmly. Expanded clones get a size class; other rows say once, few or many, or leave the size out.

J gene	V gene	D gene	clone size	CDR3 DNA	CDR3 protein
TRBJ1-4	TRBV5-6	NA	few	TGTGCCAGCAGCTTGAGCGAGGCCCGGGAAAAACTGTTTTTT	CASSLSEAREKLFF
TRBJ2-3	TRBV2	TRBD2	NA	TGTGCCAGCAGTGAGCCCGGGGGGGCCTCGGAAGATACGCAGTATTTT	CASSEPGGASEDTQYF
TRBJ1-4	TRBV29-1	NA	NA	TGCAGCGTTCTCGGGGGGCCCTGGGGGAATGAAAAACTGTTTTTT	CSVLGGPWGNEKLFF
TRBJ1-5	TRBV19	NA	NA	TGTGCCAGTAGTATAGATCCAGACAATTTGTCCAATCAGCCCCAGCATTTT	CASSIDPDNLSNQPQHF
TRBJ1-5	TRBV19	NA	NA	TGTGCCAGTAGTCTTAGCAATCAGCCCCAGCATTTT	CASSLSNQPQHF
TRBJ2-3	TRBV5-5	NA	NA	TGTGCCACCCAGTTAGGTGGGGCTCGCACAGATACGCAGTATTTT	CATQLGGARTDTQYF
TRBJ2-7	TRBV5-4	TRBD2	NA	TGTGCCAGCAGCTTGGGCGGGGGTACGACCTACGAGCAGTACTTC	CASSLGGGTTYEQYF
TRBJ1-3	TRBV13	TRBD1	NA	TGTGCCAGCAGCTTGCGGACAGGGGGAAGTGGAAACACCATATATTTT	CASSLRTGGSGNTIYF
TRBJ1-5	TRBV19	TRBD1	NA	TGTGCCAGTAGTGCCTTGACAGGGGGAAACAATCAGCCCCAGCATTTT	CASSALTGGNNQPQHF
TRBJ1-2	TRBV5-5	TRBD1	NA	TGTGCCAGCAGCTTGCGACAGGGGGCCGGCGGCTACACCTTC	CASSLRQGAGGYTF
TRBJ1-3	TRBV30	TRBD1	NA	TGTGCCTGGAGTAACAGGGGCGCTGGAAACACCATATATTTT	CAWSNRGAGNTIYF
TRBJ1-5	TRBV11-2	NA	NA	TGTGCCAGCAGCTTAGCAGGGAATCAGCCCCAGCATTTT	CASSLAGNQPQHF
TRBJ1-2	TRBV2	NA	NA	TGTGCCAGCAGGATATCGGGAGCTAACTATGGCTACACCTTC	CASRISGANYGYTF
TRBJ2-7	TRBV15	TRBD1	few	TGTGCCACCAGCAGGGGACAGGAAACCTACGAGCAGTACTTC	CATSRGQETYEQYF
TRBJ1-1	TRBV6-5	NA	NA	TGTGCCAGCAGTTACTCTGGGGGCGGTAGTGAAGCTTTCTTT	CASSYSGGGSEAFF
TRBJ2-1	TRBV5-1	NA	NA	TGCGCCAGCAGCCAAAATCAGGTCGATGAGCAGTTCTTC	CASSQNQVDEQFF
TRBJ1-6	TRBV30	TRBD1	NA	TGTGCCTGGACAGGGGGATCATCACCCCTCCACTTT	CAWTGGSSPLHF
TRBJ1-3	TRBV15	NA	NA	TGTGCCACCTGCGACCGAGGAGGTGGAAACGCCATATATTTT	CATCDRGGGNAIYF
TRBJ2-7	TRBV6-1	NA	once	TGTGCCAGCAGTCGTACTGACACCTCCTACGAGCAGTACTTC	CASSRTDTSYEQYF
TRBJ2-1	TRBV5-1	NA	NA	TGCGCCAGCAGCTTGGGAGAATCCTACAATGAGCAGTTCTTC	CASSLGESYNEQFF
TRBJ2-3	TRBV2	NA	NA	TGTGCCAGCAGTCACAGGTTAACTAGCACAGATACGCAGTATTTT	CASSHRLTSTDTQYF
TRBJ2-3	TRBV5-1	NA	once	TGCGCCAGCAGTTATGGGGAGACAGATACGCAGTATTTT	CASSYGETDTQYF
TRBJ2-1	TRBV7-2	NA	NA	TGTGCCAGCAGCCTGAGGGCCGAGCAGTTCTTC	CASSLRAEQFF
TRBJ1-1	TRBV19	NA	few	TGTGCCAGTAGCACACTACAGGGAAGGACTGAAGCTTTCTTT	CASSTLQGRTEAFF
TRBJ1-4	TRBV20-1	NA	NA	TGCAGTGCTCGGGACTCTGAAAAACTGTTTTTT	CSARDSEKLFF
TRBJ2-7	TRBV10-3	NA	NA	TGTGCCGCCCAAGACGGAGACGAGCAGTACTTC	CAAQDGDEQYF
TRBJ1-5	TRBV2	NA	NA	TGTGCCAGCACGGTGGAGTACAATCAGCCCCAGCATTTT	CASTVEYNQPQHF
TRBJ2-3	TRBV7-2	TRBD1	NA	TGTGCCAGCAGGAGGCGGGACAGGAGCACAGATACGCAGTATTTT	CASRRRDRSTDTQYF
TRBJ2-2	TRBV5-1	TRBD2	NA	TGCGCCAGCAGTGCGGGGGGGGTCACCGGGGAGCTGTTTTTT	CASSAGGVTGELFF
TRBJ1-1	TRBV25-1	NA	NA	TGTGCCTGTTTCGAACAGCCGAACACTGAAGCTTTCTTT	CACFEQPNTEAFF
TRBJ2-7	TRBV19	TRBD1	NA	TGTGCCAGTAGTGCCGCCGGGACAGCCTACGAGCAGTACTTC	CASSAAGTAYEQYF
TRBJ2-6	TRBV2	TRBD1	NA	TGTGCCAGCAGTGTACCAGGGGGCGCTGGGGCCAACGTCCTGACTTTC	CASSVPGGAGANVLTF
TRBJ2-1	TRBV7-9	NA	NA	TGTTCCAGCAGCCTAGACAGTGAGCAGTTCTTC	CSSSLDSEQFF
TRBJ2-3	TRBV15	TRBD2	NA	TGTGCCACCAGCGGGGGACTAGCGGTAAGCACAGATACGCAGTATTTT	CATSGGLAVSTDTQYF
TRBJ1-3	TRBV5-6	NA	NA	TGTGCCAGCAGCTTCCTAGGCAACTCTGGAAACACCATATATTTT	CASSFLGNSGNTIYF
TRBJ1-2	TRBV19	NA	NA	TGTGCCAGTAGTATGAGGGCCGAAGGGAGCTATGGCTACACCTTC	CASSMRAEGSYGYTF